This record covers a single TCR beta chain. This clonotype was seen only a few times. It has no known antigen specificity. Base-call qualities are not available, and no considerably larger clone is one nucleotide away. This sample is part of a study of early T cells in non-severe SARS-CoV-2 infection (dated by TCRdb to about 2021). Regarding the research as a whole: Because TCR sequencing relied on bulk RNA taken from unsorted whole blood, pairing of alpha and beta chains was not possible. Findings and caveats that apply to the study as a whole: VDJdb matching was skewed toward anti-spike CD8 responses and likely underestimated virus-specific expansions by missing private and CD4 specificities.

The CDR3 contains 15 residues, cysteine and phenylalanine counted. The kept DNA is CDR3 alone, 45 bases in frame from the first base. Trimmed from V: 3 bases; trimmed from J: 2 bases; junction bases lacking a gene match: 6. Per the germline V gene (reference sequence), MNHEY is the CDR1 and SMNVEV is the CDR2. Receptors were amplified or captured by 5' RACE. The run used a NextSeq 500. In the TCR library protocol, unique molecular identifiers were attached to individual cDNA molecules to correct for PCR bias and sequencing error. TCR alpha and beta chains were both sequenced, and the abundances of alpha and beta sequences in each sample were closely correlated with each other. The source study handled its data this way. V gene, J gene and CDR3 annotation of TCR sequences was performed with Decombinator V4. Expanded TCRs were defined as changing significantly between any two time points under a Poisson model with p below 0.0001. TCR abundances were normalised to the total number of TCRs sequenced per sample and were expressed as counts per million. MAIT TCRs were defined by TRAV1-2 paired with TRAJ12, TRAJ20 or TRAJ33, and iNKT TCRs by TRAV10 paired with TRAJ18. VDJdb, accessed on 1 November 2021, was searched for TCRs annotated for CMV, EBV and SARS-CoV-2, and TCRs annotated for more than one antigen were excluded. In TCRdb, the public reads were trimmed at Q25 with fastp and aligned with MiXCR, with productive beta chains retained. A single entry per CDR3 protein holds the most common genes and DNA from its merged rows. What appears here as the V and J calls and clone size reflects TCRdb's work, not the paper's. In this sample the table shows about 110,000 distinct CDR3 sequences, about 12% of which occur a single time. Clones ranked in the top ten supply around 2.9% of the sample.

The study was a case-control design nested within a healthcare worker cohort in London, UK, with weekly nasopharyngeal swab PCR tests and blood sampling. Between 23 and 31 March 2020, the week of the UK lockdown, healthcare workers were enrolled and then followed up weekly for as long as 16 weeks. The chain links TRBV27 with TRBJ2-7; 8 central nucleotides agree with TRBD1. Sequencing was done on a sample of whole blood. The sequence was obtained from an adult who was a healthcare worker with PCR-confirmed SARS-CoV-2 infection or an uninfected control (not recorded which). Read as DNA, the sequence is TGTGCCAGCAGTTTGCACAGGGGGTCCCCCTACGAGCAGTACTTC. Translation gives CASSLHRGSPYEQYF.